Included here is one TCR beta chain sequence, with context. What antigen it recognizes has not been identified. No much larger clonotype is one base removed from it; base qualities were not supplied. The donors were healthy, HIV-negative adults who had no recently reported acute infections or vaccinations. Every donor was a Caucasian adult living in Nashville, Tennessee, USA. CD4+ T cells were enriched by magnetic negative selection, after which naive cells were positively selected on CD45RA and the negative fraction was taken as the memory subset. Blood was obtained by leukapheresis, after which PBMCs were separated by Ficoll-Histopaque density gradient centrifugation and cryopreserved in liquid nitrogen vapor phase. Analytical flow cytometry was used to check the purity and quantity of every magnetically sorted T cell population. Genomic DNA was isolated from each sorted fraction and quantified by UV absorbance on a Nanodrop 2000c.

The source of the sample is a study of shared clonotypes between healthy human individuals (dated by TCRdb to about 2020). Turning to the overall study: The cohort comprised a couple of women and a few men aged 18 to 49 years. For each donor, CD4 naive and CD4 memory were each given three plates, CD8 naive was given two plates, and CD8 memory was given one plate. The study deeply sequenced blood TCR repertoires of five healthy adults to estimate repertoire size and the extent of clonotype sharing between individuals. Libraries were prepared and TCR repertoires were sequenced by different laboratories using diverse techniques, in order to increase sequencing depth and limit assay-specific biases. Per donor, leukapheresis produced somewhere between about 0.94 and 8.9 billion PBMCs. What the work shows at the level of the full study, not this receptor alone: Rarefaction of sorted-subset datasets indicated incomplete sequencing despite the large sequencing depth. Sharing across a few donors was observed for approximately 4.6% of naive CD4, 3.5% of naive CD8, roughly 2.3% of memory CD4, and about 0.38% of memory CD8 clonotypes. Higher generation probabilities were observed for clonotypes shared by all four sorted-subset donors than for non-shared clonotypes. Naive subsets generally had larger estimated clonotype richness than memory subsets did. Sampling was limited to blood, and TCR repertoires in tissue likely differ from TCR repertoires in blood. Because the study included a small number of donors, the genetic and exposure-history diversity represented was limited. Pairwise subsampling indicated that sequencing depth was expected to affect the degree of clonotype sharing among donors.

TCR CDR3 regions were amplified from genomic DNA by multiplex PCR using the deep immunoSEQ assay. For each cell subset, the extracted genomic DNA was distributed evenly across all wells of several immunoSEQ 96-well plates, and each plate served as one replicate. Each replicate PCR for sorted subsets received approximately 220 ng genomic DNA, equal to roughly 30,000 T cell genomes. Purified libraries were measured with a Qubit 3.0 fluorometer, size-checked on a Bioanalyzer 2100, and measured again with the KAPA Library Quantification kit. Each immunoSEQ 96-well plate was sequenced on its own single-read 150-cycle Illumina NextSeq 550 flow cell. In the paper's pipeline: Because the immunoSEQ output included only junctional sequences and no quality scores, the filtering could not be the same as the filtering used for full-length reads. Sequences were annotated with PyIR, a Python wrapper for IgBLAST v1.9, using IMGT germline references to assign V/J genes and CDR3. Reads were filtered out if the reads had weak V/J assignments (E-value above 1e-6), no CDR3, stop codons, out-of-frame junctions, or ambiguous translated residues. V3J clonotypes were defined as sequences sharing the same inferred V gene, J gene, and CDR3 amino acid sequence. The percentage overlap between two repertoires was calculated by dividing the number of shared unique clonotypes by the size of the smaller repertoire. Richness of each repertoire was evaluated using RTK rarefaction, the Chao1 estimator, and Recon v2.1 estimates of unobserved clonotypes. OLGA was used to compute generation probabilities for all TCRbeta clonotypes that the gDNA method yielded from a handful of donors. TCRdb carries this immuneACCESS record with in-frame sequences only. Its versions omit some clonotypes, under half of them owing to an unresolved V gene in the studies checked, with the rest unexplained. V and J calls and clone size come straight from that table; D and trimming were deduced from the DNA. The sample table shows some 2,100,000 clones, and approximately 95% are seen once. Approximately 0.13% of the sample is in the top ten clones.

According to the germline V gene, CDR1 reads MDHEN and CDR2 reads SYDVKM. The CDR3 runs 15 amino acids, cysteine and phenylalanine included. Solely the CDR3 DNA is kept, with 45 bases framed from the first base. Relative to germline, V is missing 5 bases and J is missing 2 bases, with 7 bases of the junction outside any gene match. The rearranged chain carries TRBV28 and TRBJ1-2; 8 nucleotides in the junction match TRBD1. The receptor was isolated from a man younger than 35 in good health. Material for sequencing was naive CD4+ T cells sorted from blood. The cell subset or site label corresponds to: CD45RA+ positively selected. In nucleotide form, the sequence is TGTGCCAGCAGTCTCTCCGGACAGGGAAACTATGGCTACACCTTC. This yields the protein CASSLSGQGNYGYTF.